Included here is one TCR beta chain sequence, with context. Its antigen remains unidentified. The donors were adults (healthy and HIV-negative) with no recent acute infections or vaccinations. Germline lookup yields CDR1 SGHRS and CDR2 YFSETQ. Trimming took off 0 bases at V and 4 bases at J, with 13 bases between the two ends. The CDR3 runs 15 residues. This sample was included in a study of shared clonotypes between healthy human individuals. The method was immunoSEQ multiplex PCR; TCRdb's version includes in-frame clones alone and lacks a portion of them. This sample has about 1.5 million clones, with roughly 96% found just once. Study-wide points: Of the naive CD4 clonotypes, around 4.7% were shared across several donors.

V and J are TRBV5-1 and TRBJ2-5; perhaps TRBD2 as D (7 bases). This TCR was recovered from a man under 40 in good health. The source material was naive CD4+ T cells sorted from blood. Regarding subset: CD45RA+ positively selected. The CDR3 nucleotides read TGCGCCAGCAGCTTGGAGGGGGGGTCTCGAGAGACCCAGTACTTC. Protein: CASSLEGGSRETQYF.